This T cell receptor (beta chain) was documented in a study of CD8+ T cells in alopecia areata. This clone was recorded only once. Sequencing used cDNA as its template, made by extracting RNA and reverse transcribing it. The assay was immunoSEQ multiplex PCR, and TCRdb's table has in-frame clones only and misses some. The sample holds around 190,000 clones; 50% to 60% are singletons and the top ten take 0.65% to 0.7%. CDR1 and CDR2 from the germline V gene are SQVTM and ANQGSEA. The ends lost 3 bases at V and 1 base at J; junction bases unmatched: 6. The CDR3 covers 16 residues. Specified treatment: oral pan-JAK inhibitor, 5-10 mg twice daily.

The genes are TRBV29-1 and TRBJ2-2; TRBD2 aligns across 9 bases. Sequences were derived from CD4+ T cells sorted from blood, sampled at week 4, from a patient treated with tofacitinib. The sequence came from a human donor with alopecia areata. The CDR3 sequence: CSVEEPSGVNTGELFF. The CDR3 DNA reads TGCAGCGTTGAGGAGCCTAGCGGGGTGAACACCGGGGAGCTGTTTTTT.